This T cell receptor (beta chain) was identified during a study of shared clonotypes between healthy human individuals. Study-wide findings and caveats: Clonotype sharing among donors likely depends on sequencing depth.

Note on this clone: Its antigen is not known.

Each subset's genomic DNA was shared equally among a number of immunoSEQ plates. This table comes from immunoSEQ multiplex PCR, and its TCRdb copy is limited to in-frame clones, with some not included. Of about 2.4 million clones in the sample, 93% are singletons; the top ten hold roughly 0.39%. Germline V gene data show CDR1 as MDHEN and CDR2 as SYDVKM. J gave up 5 bases and V 5 bases, and 11 bases lay outside the gene matches. The CDR3 spans 15 residues. The clonotype was recovered from a man younger than 35 in good health. Some clones in this sample may be carry-over from other donors' samples. The sequenced sample consisted of naive CD4+ T cells from PBMCs. The sample's subset: CD45RA+ positively selected. The chain is built from TRBV28 and TRBJ2-7, with 8 nucleotides matching TRBD1. The CDR3 is CASSGPWGQVDEQYF. The CDR3 DNA reads TGTGCCAGCAGTGGACCTTGGGGACAGGTAGACGAGCAGTACTTC.